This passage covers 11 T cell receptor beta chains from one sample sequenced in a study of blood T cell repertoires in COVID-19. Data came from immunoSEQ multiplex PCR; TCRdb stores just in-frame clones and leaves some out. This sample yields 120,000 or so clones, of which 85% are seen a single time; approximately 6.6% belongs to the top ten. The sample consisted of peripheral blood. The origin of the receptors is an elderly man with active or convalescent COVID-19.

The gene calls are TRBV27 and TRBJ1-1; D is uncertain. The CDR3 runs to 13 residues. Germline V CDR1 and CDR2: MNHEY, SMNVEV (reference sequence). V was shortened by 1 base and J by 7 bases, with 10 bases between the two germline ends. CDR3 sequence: CASSLYEGSEAFF. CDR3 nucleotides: TGTGCCAGCAGTTTATATGAGGGAAGTGAAGCTTTCTTT.

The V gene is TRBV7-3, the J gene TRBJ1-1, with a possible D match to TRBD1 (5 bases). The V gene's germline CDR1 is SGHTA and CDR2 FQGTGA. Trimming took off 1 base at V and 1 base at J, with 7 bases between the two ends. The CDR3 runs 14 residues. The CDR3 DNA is TGTGCCAGCAGCTTAAGGCAGGGGAACACTGAAGCTTTCTTT. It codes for CASSLRQGNTEAFF. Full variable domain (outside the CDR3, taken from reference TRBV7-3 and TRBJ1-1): GAGVSQTPSNKVTEKGKYVELRCDPISGHTALYWYRQSLGQGPEFLIYFQGTGAADDSGLPNDRFFAVRPEGSVSTLKIQRTERGDSAVYLCASSLRQGNTEAFFGQGTRLTVV.

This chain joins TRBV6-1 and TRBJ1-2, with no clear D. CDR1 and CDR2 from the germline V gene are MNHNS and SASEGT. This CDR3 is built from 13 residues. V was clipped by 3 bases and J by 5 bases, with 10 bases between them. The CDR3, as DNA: TGTGCCAGCAGTGAGCTGGAGGGATATGGCTACACCTTC. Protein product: CASSELEGYGYTF.

The CDR3 loop reads CASSQGRQGRGGYTF. CDR3 in DNA: TGTGCCAGCAGCCAGGGCCGACAGGGTCGGGGTGGCTACACCTTC. The chain couples TRBV7-2 to TRBJ1-2; 7 nucleotides match TRBD1. Germline CDR1 reads SGHTA; CDR2 reads FQGNSA. V was clipped by 5 bases and J by 7 bases; unmatched bases: 13. The CDR3 sequence is 15 residues long.

The CDR3 is CASSLYRRGYTF. DNA for the CDR3: TGTGCCAGCAGCTTGTACAGGCGGGGCTACACCTTC. The rearrangement links TRBV5-6 to TRBJ1-2; a possible D gene is TRBD1 (5 bases). CDR1 and CDR2 from the germline V gene are SGHDT and YYEEEE. The germline V and J ends were trimmed by 1 base and 8 bases, with 9 bases remaining between them. The CDR3 contains 12 residues. Using reference TRBV5-6 and TRBJ1-2 for the parts outside the CDR3, the full variable domain is DAGVTQSPTHLIKTRGQQVTLRCSPKSGHDTVSWYQQALGQGPQFIFQYYEEEERQRGNFPDRFSGHQFPNYSSELNVNALLLGDSALYLCASSLYRRGYTFGSGTRLTVV.

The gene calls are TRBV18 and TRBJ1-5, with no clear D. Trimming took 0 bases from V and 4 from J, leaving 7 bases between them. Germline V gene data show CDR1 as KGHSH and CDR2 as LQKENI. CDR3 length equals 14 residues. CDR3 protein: CASSPPSGNQPQHF. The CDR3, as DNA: TGTGCCAGCTCACCACCGTCCGGGAATCAGCCCCAGCATTTT.

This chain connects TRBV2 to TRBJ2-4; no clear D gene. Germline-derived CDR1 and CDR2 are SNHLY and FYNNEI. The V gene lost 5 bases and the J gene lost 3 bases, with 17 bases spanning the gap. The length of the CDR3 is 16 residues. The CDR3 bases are TGTGCCAGCAGTTGGATTGTGGGCATGGGCAAAAACATTCAGTACTTC. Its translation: CASSWIVGMGKNIQYF.

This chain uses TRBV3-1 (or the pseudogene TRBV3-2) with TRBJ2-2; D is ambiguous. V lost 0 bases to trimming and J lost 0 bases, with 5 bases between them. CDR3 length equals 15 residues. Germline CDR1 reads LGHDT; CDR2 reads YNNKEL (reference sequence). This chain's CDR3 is CASSQEPANTGELFF. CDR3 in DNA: TGTGCCAGCAGCCAAGAGCCAGCGAACACCGGGGAGCTGTTTTTT.

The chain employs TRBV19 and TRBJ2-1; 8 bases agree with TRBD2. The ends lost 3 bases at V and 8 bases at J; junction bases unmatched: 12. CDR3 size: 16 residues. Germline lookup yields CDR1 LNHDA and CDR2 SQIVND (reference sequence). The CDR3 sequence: CASSIVPGRAIYEQFF. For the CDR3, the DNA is TGTGCCAGTAGTATTGTCCCCGGGAGGGCCATCTATGAGCAGTTCTTC. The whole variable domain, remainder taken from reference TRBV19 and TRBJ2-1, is DGGITQSPKYLFRKEGQNVTLSCEQNLNHDAMYWYRQDPGQGLRLIYYSQIVNDFQKGDIAEGYSVSREKKESFPLTVTSAQKNPTAFYLCASSIVPGRAIYEQFFGPGTRLTVL.

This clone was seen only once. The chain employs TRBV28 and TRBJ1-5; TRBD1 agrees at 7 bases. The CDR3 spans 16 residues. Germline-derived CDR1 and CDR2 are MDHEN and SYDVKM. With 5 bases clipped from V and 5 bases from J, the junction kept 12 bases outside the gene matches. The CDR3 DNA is TGTGCCAGCAGTGAGACGATGGGACAGACTTATCAGCCCCAGCATTTT. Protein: CASSETMGQTYQPQHF.

The CDR3 sequence is CASSTSGKRHGYTF. The DNA of the CDR3 is TGTGCCAGTAGCACTTCAGGGAAGCGACATGGCTACACCTTC. The V call is TRBV19, the J call TRBJ1-2; tentatively, D is TRBD1 (5 bases). Trimming cost V 6 bases and J 6 bases, with 17 bases left between them. Germline V lookup: CDR1 LNHDA, CDR2 SQIVND (reference sequence). The CDR3 totals 14 residues. The full variable domain, completed using reference TRBV19 and TRBJ1-2, is DGGITQSPKYLFRKEGQNVTLSCEQNLNHDAMYWYRQDPGQGLRLIYYSQIVNDFQKGDIAEGYSVSREKKESFPLTVTSAQKNPTAFYLCASSTSGKRHGYTFGSGTRLTVV.